The 13 T cell receptor beta chains below come from one sample, sequenced in a study of blood T cell repertoires in COVID-19. The repertoire was sequenced with immunoSEQ multiplex PCR; TCRdb's copy has only in-frame clones and lacks some. Among a few hundred thousand clones listed, around 91% were seen once. The specimen was PBMCs or T cells enriched from blood (not recorded which). The receptors were sampled from a man aged 18 to 29 who had recovered from COVID-19.

The chain carries TRBV5-1 and TRBJ2-5; 8 bases are shared with TRBD2. Trimming at V came to 0 bases and at J to 4 bases, leaving 8 bases not matched to a gene. The CDR3 runs 16 residues. The germline V gene encodes CDR1 SGHRS and CDR2 YFSETQ. The CDR3 loop is CASSLANSGVGETQYF. The CDR3 region has the DNA TGCGCCAGCAGCTTGGCCAATAGCGGGGTGGGAGAGACCCAGTACTTC.

The rearrangement uses TRBV2 and TRBJ1-2; D call uncertain. This CDR3 has 13 residues. Germline-derived CDR1 and CDR2 are SNHLY and FYNNEI. V was cut by 2 bases and J by 4 bases, with 8 bases left in between. As DNA, the CDR3 is TGTGCCAGCAGTGAATCCTCAGGCTATGGCTACACCTTC. Residues: CASSESSGYGYTF.

J is TRBJ2-1 and V is TRBV9; 8 bases map to TRBD2. Looked up from germline, CDR1 is SGDLS and CDR2 is YYNGEE. The length of the CDR3 is 14 residues. With V trimmed by 3 bases and J by 6 bases, 5 bases remained unmatched. CDR3 amino acids: CASSASGTSNEQFF. The DNA of the CDR3 is TGTGCCAGCAGCGCCTCCGGGACTAGCAATGAGCAGTTCTTC.

This clone was picked up one time. The chain has TRBV2 and TRBJ2-3; D perhaps matches TRBD2 (7 bases). The CDR3 extends over 14 amino acids. Germline loops: CDR1 SNHLY, CDR2 FYNNEI. Trimming left V 4 bases short and J 9 bases short, with 17 bases between. CDR3 amino acids: CASSVRGGKATQYF. Here the CDR3 DNA reads TGTGCCAGCAGTGTAAGGGGGGGGAAGGCCACGCAGTATTTT. Combining the CDR3 with reference TRBV2 and TRBJ2-3 gives the whole variable domain EPEVTQTPSHQVTQMGQEVILRCVPISNHLYFYWYRQILGQKVEFLVSFYNNEISEKSEIFDDQFSVERPDGSNFTLKIRSTKLEDSAMYFCASSVRGGKATQYFGPGTRLTVL.

The rearrangement uses TRBV18 and TRBJ2-7, with 9 bases fitting TRBD1. The junction had 4 bases not matched to a gene; V was cut back by 3 bases and J by 7 bases. Germline values: CDR1 KGHSH, CDR2 LQKENI. This CDR3 contains 13 residues. The CDR3 coding sequence is TGTGCCAGCTCACCGGGACAGGGAAGAGAGCAGTACTTC. This encodes CASSPGQGREQYF. The full variable domain, its missing parts supplied by reference TRBV18 and TRBJ2-7, is NAGVMQNPRHLVRRRGQEARLRCSPMKGHSHVYWYRQLPEEGLKFMVYLQKENIIDESGMPKERFSAEFPKEGPSILRIQQVVRGDSAAYFCASSPGQGREQYFGPGTRLTVT.

The V and J genes are TRBV19 and TRBJ1-5; D is possibly TRBD1 (5 bases). This CDR3 has 13 amino acids. Deletions cut 5 bases from V and 6 bases from J, with 11 bases between. Looked up from germline, CDR1 is LNHDA and CDR2 is SQIVND (reference sequence). The CDR3 coding sequence is TGTGCCAGTAGTTTACCCACAGGTCAGCCCCAGCATTTT. Its protein is CASSLPTGQPQHF.

The genes are TRBV10-2 and TRBJ1-2; 10 nucleotides line up with TRBD1. V trimming: 9 bases; J trimming: 4 bases; junction bases outside the gene matches: 8. CDR1 and CDR2 from the germline V gene are WSHSY and SAAADI. This CDR3 contains 14 residues. CDR3 sequence reads: CASTGTGDFYGYTF. The CDR3 bases are TGCGCCAGTACCGGGACAGGGGATTTCTATGGCTACACCTTC.

CDR3 sequence: CASSPRPSGQFYEQYF. CDR3 coding DNA: TGTGCCAGCAGTCCCCGGCCGAGCGGACAGTTCTACGAGCAGTACTTC. This chain joins TRBV27 and TRBJ2-7; TRBD1 is a possible D gene (6 bases). The CDR3 totals 16 residues. CDR1 MNHEY and CDR2 SMNVEV come from the germline V gene (reference sequence). V lost 5 bases and J lost 3, with 20 bases in between.

The chain joins TRBV28 to TRBJ1-2; the match to TRBD1 covers 9 bases. Germline V gene lookup returns CDR1 MDHEN and CDR2 SYDVKM. J lost 5 bases, V lost 1 base, and 29 bases had no gene match. The CDR3 sequence is 23 residues long. The DNA for the CDR3 is TGTGCCAGCAGTTTATTGGGTCGACCAAAAATGGGGACAGGGAACCCGTTGAGGTATGGCTACACCTTC. This gives the protein CASSLLGRPKMGTGNPLRYGYTF.

This chain links TRBV18 with TRBJ2-6; perhaps TRBD1 as D (6 bases). Germline V lookup: CDR1 KGHSH, CDR2 LQKENI. V was shortened by 3 bases and J by 0 bases, with 12 bases between the two germline ends. The CDR3 consists of 17 residues. CDR3 sequence reads: CASSPRTAPSGANVLTF. The CDR3 coding sequence is TGTGCCAGCTCACCGCGGACAGCGCCCTCTGGGGCCAACGTCCTGACTTTC.

The V call is TRBV30, the J call TRBJ2-1; a weak D match, TRBD1 (5 bases). The germline V gene has CDR1 GTSNPN and CDR2 SVGIG (reference sequence). The CDR3 length is 14 residues. The V end was cut by 2 bases, the J end by 6 bases, with 14 bases between. The DNA for the CDR3 is TGTGCCTGGAGTAAAGGTTCAGGGATCAATGAGCAGTTCTTC. Protein sequence: CAWSKGSGINEQFF.

In this sample, this clone turned up once. This rearrangement joins TRBV6-6 to TRBJ1-5; maybe TRBD1 (5 bases). V lost 2 bases and J lost 5, with 13 bases in between. Germline V gene sequence: CDR1 MNHNY, CDR2 SVGAGI (reference sequence). The CDR3 has 15 residues. In DNA form, the CDR3 reads TGTGCCAGCAGTTACCCTACAGGCCACCATCAGCCCCAGCATTTT. Protein product: CASSYPTGHHQPQHF.

This CDR3 reads CASSGGQLESLGYTF. CDR3 coding DNA: TGTGCCAGCAGTGGGGGACAACTCGAGAGTCTTGGCTACACCTTC. V and J are TRBV25-1 and TRBJ1-2; tentatively, D is TRBD1 (6 bases). V lost 4 bases, J lost 7 bases, and 19 bases lay in between. Germline V gene data show CDR1 as MGHDK and CDR2 as SYGVNS. The CDR3 totals 15 residues.